This paragraph covers one T cell receptor (beta chain) sequence. This entry comes from a study of blood T cell repertoires in COVID-19. Study as a whole: Samples representing acute and convalescent COVID-19 were sourced from the United States, Italy and Spain. PBMCs, B-cell-depleted T cells, or T cells were the source of the cDNA or gDNA that made up the material.

This CDR3 is 15 amino acids long. V lost 5 bases and J 3 bases, leaving 15 bases between the germline ends. CDR1 and CDR2 (germline): SGHRS, YFSETQ. Study processing details: Estimation of nucleated cell counts was performed using reference gene primer amplification. TCRdb keeps only in-frame clones here, not all; method: immunoSEQ multiplex PCR. That table supplies the V and J calls and clone size; D and trimming were determined from the DNA. This repertoire shows about 120,000 clones, 70% to 90% found once; its top ten account for approximately 3.5%. This chain uses TRBV5-1 with TRBJ2-1; a possible D gene is TRBD2 (5 bases). The receptor was isolated from a woman aged 45-60 years with acute or convalescent COVID-19. The sample was peripheral blood. CDR3 amino acids: CASREGEGFYNEQFF. Written as DNA, the CDR3 is TGCGCCAGCAGAGAAGGAGAGGGATTCTACAATGAGCAGTTCTTC.